These 11 T cell receptor beta chains came from one sample sequenced in a study of blood T cell repertoires in COVID-19. Clones were read by immunoSEQ multiplex PCR, and TCRdb kept only the in-frame ones, dropping some. Of a few hundred thousand clones in the sample, about 88% were seen once. Specimen: PBMCs or T cells enriched from blood (not recorded which). Every receptor here comes from a woman in her fifties or sixties who had recovered from COVID-19.

The chain joins TRBV28 to TRBJ1-3, with D possibly TRBD1 on 6 matching bases. Germline CDR1 is MDHEN and CDR2 is SYDVKM. The CDR3 length is 14 residues. V was trimmed by 7 bases and J by 0 bases, leaving 10 bases between them. Written as DNA, the CDR3 is TGTGCCAGCACCCCAGGGGACTCTGGAAACACCATATATTTT. This encodes CASTPGDSGNTIYF.

The chain uses TRBV28 and TRBJ1-1; D may be TRBD1 (6 bases). CDR3 length: 15 residues. V was shortened by 6 bases and J by 1 base, with 15 bases between the two germline ends. The germline CDR1 and CDR2 sequences are MDHEN and SYDVKM. The CDR3, as DNA: TGTGCCAGCAGAATCGCAGGGGCGAGGAACACTGAAGCTTTCTTT. Translated: CASRIAGARNTEAFF.

This clone was picked up a small number of times. V usage is TRBV30 and J usage is TRBJ1-5; 8 nucleotides align to TRBD1. Per the germline V gene, CDR1 is GTSNPN and CDR2 is SVGIG (reference sequence). The CDR3 is 16 amino acids. The junction had 11 bases not matched to a gene; V was cut back by 4 bases and J by 3 bases. CDR3 bases: TGTGCCTGGACCAACGGGGGACAGGTAATCAATCAGCCCCAGCATTTT. Translating it yields CAWTNGGQVINQPQHF.

This chain links TRBV2 with TRBJ1-1; 10 nucleotides agree with TRBD1. This CDR3 has 13 residues. Germline trimming cut 6 bases from V and 8 bases from J; bases unmatched to any gene: 6. The V gene's germline CDR1 is SNHLY and CDR2 FYNNEI. Here the CDR3 reads CASRQTGGPEAFF. The CDR3 DNA is TGTGCCAGCAGGCAGACAGGGGGCCCCGAAGCTTTCTTT.

J is TRBJ2-3 and V is TRBV4-3; 12 bases align to TRBD1. CDR1 LGHNA and CDR2 YSLEER come from the germline V gene. CDR3 size: 17 residues. V shed 0 bases and J 4 bases; nucleotides not matched to a gene: 5. CDR3 region: CASSQDWGQGASDTQYF. In nucleotides, the CDR3 is TGCGCCAGCAGCCAAGATTGGGGACAGGGGGCCTCAGATACGCAGTATTTT.

The chain uses TRBV6-4 and TRBJ2-7, with 7 bases lining up with TRBD1. The CDR3 is 15 residues long. CDR1 and CDR2 from the germline V gene are MRHNA and SNTAGT. V was pared by 4 bases and J by 5 bases, with 11 bases of the junction left unmatched. In nucleotides, the CDR3 is TGTGCCAGCAGTGGCCCTCTAGACAGGGTCGACGAGCAGTACTTC. It codes for CASSGPLDRVDEQYF.

The chain couples TRBV28 to TRBJ1-2; D unclear. The CDR3 consists of 14 residues. Looked up from germline, CDR1 is MDHEN and CDR2 is SYDVKM. V was pared by 6 bases and J by 2 bases, with 13 bases between. CDR3 DNA: TGTGCCAGCAGGGGGAGCTCGAGGAACTATGGCTACACCTTC. Translating gives CASRGSSRNYGYTF.

CDR3 protein: CASSQELLANTGELFF. The DNA for the CDR3 is TGTGCCAGCAGCCAAGAGTTACTAGCTAACACCGGGGAGCTGTTTTTT. V usage is TRBV14 and J usage is TRBJ2-2; D is possibly TRBD2 (6 bases). Per the germline V gene, CDR1 is SGHDN and CDR2 is FVKESK. V lost 0 bases, J lost 2 bases, and 10 bases lay in between. The length of the CDR3 is 16 residues.

The V and J genes are TRBV5-1 and TRBJ2-1; TRBD2 agrees at 11 bases. CDR3 size: 15 residues. Per the germline V gene, CDR1 is SGHRS and CDR2 is YFSETQ. The V gene end was trimmed by 5 bases and the J gene end by 3 bases; junction bases not matched to a gene: 4. The CDR3: CASRLGTSGYNEQFF. In DNA, the CDR3 is TGCGCCAGCAGGCTGGGGACTAGCGGCTACAATGAGCAGTTCTTC.

The chain is built from TRBV7-2 and TRBJ1-1; 7 nucleotides agree with TRBD1. Unmatched junction bases numbered 7, after V lost 1 base and J lost 11 bases. The CDR3 extends over 13 amino acids. Germline values: CDR1 SGHTA, CDR2 FQGNSA. The DNA of the CDR3 is TGTGCCAGCAGCTTAGTTCGGGACAGCGAGGCTTTCTTT. Translating it yields CASSLVRDSEAFF.

This clone was seen only once. This CDR3 reads CASSHGSGRRSYNEQFF. CDR3 in DNA: TGCGCCAGCAGCCACGGTAGCGGGAGACGCTCCTACAATGAGCAGTTCTTC. This chain links TRBV4-3 with TRBJ2-1; 9 bases line up with TRBD2. This CDR3 has 17 amino acids. CDR1 and CDR2 from the germline V gene are LGHNA and YSLEER. The V gene end was trimmed by 3 bases and the J gene end by 0 bases; junction bases not matched to a gene: 6.